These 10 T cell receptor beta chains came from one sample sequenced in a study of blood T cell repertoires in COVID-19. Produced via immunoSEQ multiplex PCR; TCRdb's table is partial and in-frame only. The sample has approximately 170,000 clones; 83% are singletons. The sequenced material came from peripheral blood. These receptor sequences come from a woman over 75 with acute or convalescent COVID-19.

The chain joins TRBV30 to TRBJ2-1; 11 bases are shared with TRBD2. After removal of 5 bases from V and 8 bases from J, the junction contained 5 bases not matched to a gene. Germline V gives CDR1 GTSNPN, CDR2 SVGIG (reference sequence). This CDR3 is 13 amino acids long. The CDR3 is CAWGSGGAYEQFF. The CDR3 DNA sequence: TGTGCCTGGGGTAGCGGGGGGGCTTATGAGCAGTTCTTC.

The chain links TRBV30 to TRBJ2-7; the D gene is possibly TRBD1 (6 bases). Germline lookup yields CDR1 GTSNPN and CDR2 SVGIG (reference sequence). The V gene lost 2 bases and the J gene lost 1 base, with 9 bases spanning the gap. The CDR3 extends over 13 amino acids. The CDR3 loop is CAWSPDRSYEQYF. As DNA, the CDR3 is TGTGCCTGGAGTCCTGACAGGTCCTACGAGCAGTACTTC.

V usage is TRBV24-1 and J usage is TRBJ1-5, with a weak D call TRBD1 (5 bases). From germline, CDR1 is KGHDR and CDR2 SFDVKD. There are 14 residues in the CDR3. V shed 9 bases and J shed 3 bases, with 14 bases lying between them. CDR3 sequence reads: CATSGDKNNQPQHF. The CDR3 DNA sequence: TGTGCCACCTCGGGGGATAAGAACAATCAGCCCCAGCATTTT.

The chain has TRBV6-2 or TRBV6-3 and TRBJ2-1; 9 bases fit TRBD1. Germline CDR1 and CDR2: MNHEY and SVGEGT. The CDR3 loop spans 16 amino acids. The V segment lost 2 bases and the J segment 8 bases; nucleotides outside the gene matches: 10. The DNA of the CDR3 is TGTGCCAGCAGTTACGAGAAGGGACAGGGCAAGCATGAGCAGTTCTTC. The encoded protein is CASSYEKGQGKHEQFF.

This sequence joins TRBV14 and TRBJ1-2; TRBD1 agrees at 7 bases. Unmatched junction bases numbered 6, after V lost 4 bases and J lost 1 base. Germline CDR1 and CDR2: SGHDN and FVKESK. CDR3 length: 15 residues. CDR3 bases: TGTGCCAGCAGCCCGACAGGGAAAATTAACTATGGCTACACCTTC. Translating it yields CASSPTGKINYGYTF.

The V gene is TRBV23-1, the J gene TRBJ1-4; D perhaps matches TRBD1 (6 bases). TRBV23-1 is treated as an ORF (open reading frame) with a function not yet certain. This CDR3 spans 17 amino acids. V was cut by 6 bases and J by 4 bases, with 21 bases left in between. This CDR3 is CASSPPNDRSLNEKLFF. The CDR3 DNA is TGCGCCAGCAGCCCTCCCAATGACAGGAGCCTTAATGAAAAACTGTTTTTT.

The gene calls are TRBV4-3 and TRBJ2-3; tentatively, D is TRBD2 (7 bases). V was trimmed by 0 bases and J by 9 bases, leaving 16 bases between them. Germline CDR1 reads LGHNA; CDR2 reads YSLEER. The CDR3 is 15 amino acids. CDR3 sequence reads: CASSQEPTGGVTQYF. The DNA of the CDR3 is TGCGCCAGCAGCCAAGAACCGACGGGGGGCGTAACGCAGTATTTT.

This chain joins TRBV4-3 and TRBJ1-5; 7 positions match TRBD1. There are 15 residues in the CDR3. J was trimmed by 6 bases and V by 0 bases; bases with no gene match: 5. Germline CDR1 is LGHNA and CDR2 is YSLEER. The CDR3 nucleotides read TGCGCCAGCAGCCAAGAACACAGGGGTACTCAGCCCCAGCATTTT. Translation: CASSQEHRGTQPQHF.

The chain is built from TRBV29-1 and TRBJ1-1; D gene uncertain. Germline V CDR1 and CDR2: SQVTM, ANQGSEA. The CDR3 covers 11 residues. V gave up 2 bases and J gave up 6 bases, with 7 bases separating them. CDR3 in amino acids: CSVENSAEAFF. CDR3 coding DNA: TGCAGCGTTGAAAATTCCGCTGAAGCTTTCTTT.

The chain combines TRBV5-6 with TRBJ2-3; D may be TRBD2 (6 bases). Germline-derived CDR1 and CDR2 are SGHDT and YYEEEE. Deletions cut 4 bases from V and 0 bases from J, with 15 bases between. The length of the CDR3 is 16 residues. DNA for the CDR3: TGTGCCAGCAGCGGACCGGGACTGACTAGCACAGATACGCAGTATTTT. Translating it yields CASSGPGLTSTDTQYF.